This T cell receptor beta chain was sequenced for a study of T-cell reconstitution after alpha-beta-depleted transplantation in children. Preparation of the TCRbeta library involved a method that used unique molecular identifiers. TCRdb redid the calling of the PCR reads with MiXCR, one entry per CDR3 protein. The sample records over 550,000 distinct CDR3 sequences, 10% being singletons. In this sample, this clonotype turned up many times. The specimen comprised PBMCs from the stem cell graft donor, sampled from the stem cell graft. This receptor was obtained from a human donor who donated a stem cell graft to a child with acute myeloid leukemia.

CDR3 residues: CASSVGWSIGSTGELFF. The CDR3 DNA follows: TGTGCCAGCAGCGTAGGGTGGAGCATAGGGTCCACCGGGGAGCTGTTTTTT. The chain uses TRBV9 and TRBJ2-2; D unclear. Germline V gene lookup returns CDR1 SGDLS and CDR2 YYNGEE. The V end was cut by 0 bases, the J end by 4 bases, with 16 bases between. The CDR3 has 17 amino acids. Full variable domain (rest looked up from reference TRBV9 and TRBJ2-2): DSGVTQTPKHLITATGQRVTLRCSPRSGDLSVYWYQQSLDQGLQFLIQYYNGEERAKGNILERFSAQQFPDLHSELNLSSLELGDSALYFCASSVGWSIGSTGELFFGEGSRLTVL.